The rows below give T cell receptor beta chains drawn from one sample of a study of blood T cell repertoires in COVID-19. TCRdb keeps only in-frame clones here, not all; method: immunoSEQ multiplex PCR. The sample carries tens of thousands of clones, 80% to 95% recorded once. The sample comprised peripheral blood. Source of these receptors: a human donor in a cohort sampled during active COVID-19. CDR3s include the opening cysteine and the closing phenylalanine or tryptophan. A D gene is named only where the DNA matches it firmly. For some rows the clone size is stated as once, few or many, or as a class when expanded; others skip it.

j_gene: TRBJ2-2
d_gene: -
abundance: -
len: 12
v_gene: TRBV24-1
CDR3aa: CATSRVTGELFF
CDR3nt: TGTGCCACCAGCAGGGTTACCGGGGAGCTGTTTTTT

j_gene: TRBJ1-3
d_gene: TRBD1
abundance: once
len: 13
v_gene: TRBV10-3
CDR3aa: CAMGTGAGNTIYF
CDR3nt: TGTGCCATGGGGACAGGGGCTGGAAACACCATATATTTT

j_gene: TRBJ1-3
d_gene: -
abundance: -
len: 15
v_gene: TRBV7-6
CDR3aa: CASSPDSTSGNTIYF
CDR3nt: TGTGCCAGCAGCCCAGACAGCACCTCTGGAAACACCATATATTTT

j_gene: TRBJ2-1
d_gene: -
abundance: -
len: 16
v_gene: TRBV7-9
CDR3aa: CASSPRRDIGNYEQFF
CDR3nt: TGTGCCAGCAGCCCCCGCCGGGACATCGGGAACTATGAGCAGTTCTTC

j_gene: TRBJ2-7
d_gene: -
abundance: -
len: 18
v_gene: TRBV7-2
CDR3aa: CASSLGPGMRGLTYEQYF
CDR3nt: TGTGCCAGCAGCTTAGGGCCGGGGATGAGGGGACTCACCTACGAGCAGTACTTC

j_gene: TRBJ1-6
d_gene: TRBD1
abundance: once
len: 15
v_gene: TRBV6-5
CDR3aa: CASSQRGQGTSPLHF
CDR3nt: TGTGCCAGCAGTCAGAGGGGACAGGGGACTTCACCCCTCCACTTT

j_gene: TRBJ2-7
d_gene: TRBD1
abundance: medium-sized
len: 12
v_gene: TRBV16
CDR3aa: CASGKQGYEQYF
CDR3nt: TGTGCCAGCGGCAAACAGGGGTACGAGCAGTACTTC

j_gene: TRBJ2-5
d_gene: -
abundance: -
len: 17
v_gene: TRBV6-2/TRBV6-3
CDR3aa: CASSYSSSWARQETQYF
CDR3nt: TGTGCCAGCAGTTACTCGAGTAGTTGGGCAAGACAAGAGACCCAGTACTTC

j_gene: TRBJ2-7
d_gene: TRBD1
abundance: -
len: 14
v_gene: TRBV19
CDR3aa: CASASGTGSYEQYF
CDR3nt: TGTGCCAGCGCCTCCGGGACAGGGAGCTACGAGCAGTACTTC

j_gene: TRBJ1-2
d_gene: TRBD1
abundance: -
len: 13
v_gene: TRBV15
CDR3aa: CATSRETGAGYTF
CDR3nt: TGTGCCACCAGCAGAGAGACAGGGGCCGGCTACACCTTC

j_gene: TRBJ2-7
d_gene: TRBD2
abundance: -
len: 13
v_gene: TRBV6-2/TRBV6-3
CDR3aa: CASSPLATFEQYF
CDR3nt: TGTGCCAGCAGTCCACTAGCGACGTTCGAGCAGTACTTC

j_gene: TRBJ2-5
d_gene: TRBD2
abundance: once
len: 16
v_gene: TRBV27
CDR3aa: CASSFAPGGGAPTQYF
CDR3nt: TGTGCCAGCAGTTTCGCCCCAGGCGGGGGGGCTCCGACCCAGTACTTC

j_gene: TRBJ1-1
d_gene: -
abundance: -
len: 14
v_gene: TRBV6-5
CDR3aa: CASSPRTLNTEAFF
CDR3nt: TGTGCCAGCAGTCCCCGGACTCTGAACACTGAAGCTTTCTTT

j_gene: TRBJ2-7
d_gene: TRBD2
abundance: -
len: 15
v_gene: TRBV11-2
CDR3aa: CASSLDRSSGYEQYF
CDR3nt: TGTGCCAGCAGCTTAGATCGTTCTAGCGGCTACGAGCAGTACTTC

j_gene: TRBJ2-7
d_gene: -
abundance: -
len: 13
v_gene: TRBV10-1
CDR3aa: CASSLRAGDEQYF
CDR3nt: TGCGCCAGCAGTCTCCGGGCAGGGGACGAGCAGTACTTC

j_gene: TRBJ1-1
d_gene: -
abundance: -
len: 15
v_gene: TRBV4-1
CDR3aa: CASSQDSQMNTEAFF
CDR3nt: TGCGCCAGCAGCCAAGATTCCCAGATGAACACTGAAGCTTTCTTT

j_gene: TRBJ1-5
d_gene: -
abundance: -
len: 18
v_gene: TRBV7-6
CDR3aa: CASSLVAGGGLSNQPQHF
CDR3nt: TGTGCCAGCAGCTTAGTCGCGGGAGGGGGTTTGAGCAATCAGCCCCAGCATTTT

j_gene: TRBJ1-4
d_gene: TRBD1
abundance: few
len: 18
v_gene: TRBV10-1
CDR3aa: CASIPLVLWGQGREKLFF
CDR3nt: TGCGCCAGCATCCCTCTTGTCCTCTGGGGACAGGGGAGAGAAAAACTGTTTTTT

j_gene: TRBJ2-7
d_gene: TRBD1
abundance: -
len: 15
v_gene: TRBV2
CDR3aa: CASSEARGQVPEQYF
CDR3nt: TGTGCCAGCAGTGAAGCGAGGGGACAGGTTCCCGAGCAGTACTTC

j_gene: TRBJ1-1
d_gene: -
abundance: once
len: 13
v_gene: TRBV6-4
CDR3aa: CASNPELNTEAFF
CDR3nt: TGTGCCAGCAATCCGGAGCTGAACACTGAAGCTTTCTTT

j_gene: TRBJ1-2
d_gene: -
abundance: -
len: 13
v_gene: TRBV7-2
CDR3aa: CASSPGANYGYTF
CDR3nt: TGTGCCAGCAGCCCCGGAGCGAACTATGGCTACACCTTC

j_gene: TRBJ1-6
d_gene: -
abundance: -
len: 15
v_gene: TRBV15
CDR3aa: CATSRDPQGESPLHF
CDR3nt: TGTGCCACCAGCAGAGATCCACAGGGCGAATCACCCCTCCACTTT

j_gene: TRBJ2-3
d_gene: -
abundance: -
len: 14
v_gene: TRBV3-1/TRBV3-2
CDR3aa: CASSQVDRSDTQYF
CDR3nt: TGTGCCAGCAGCCAAGTTGATAGATCAGATACGCAGTATTTT

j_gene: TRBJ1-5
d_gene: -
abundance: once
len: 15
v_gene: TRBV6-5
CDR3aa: CASSSDLGSNQPQHF
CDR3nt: TGTGCCAGCAGTTCGGACTTAGGTAGCAATCAGCCCCAGCATTTT

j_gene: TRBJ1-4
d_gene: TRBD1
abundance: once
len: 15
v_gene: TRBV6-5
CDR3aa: CASTDPGQTNEKLFF
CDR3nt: TGTGCCAGCACCGATCCGGGACAGACTAATGAAAAACTGTTTTTT

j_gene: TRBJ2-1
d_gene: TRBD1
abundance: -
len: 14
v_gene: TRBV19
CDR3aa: CASSARGTAGEQFF
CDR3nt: TGTGCCAGTAGTGCCCGAGGGACAGCTGGTGAGCAGTTCTTC

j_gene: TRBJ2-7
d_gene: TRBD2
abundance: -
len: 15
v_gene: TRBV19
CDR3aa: CASSTSGTSLHEQYF
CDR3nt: TGTGCCAGTAGTACCTCCGGGACTAGCCTGCACGAGCAGTACTTC

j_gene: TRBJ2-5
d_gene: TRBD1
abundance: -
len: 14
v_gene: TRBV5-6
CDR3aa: CASSLSRTGETQYF
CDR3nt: TGTGCCAGCAGCTTGAGCCGGACAGGAGAGACCCAGTACTTC

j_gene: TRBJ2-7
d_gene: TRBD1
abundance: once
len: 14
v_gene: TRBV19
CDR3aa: CARINRGRCYEQYF
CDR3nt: TGTGCCAGGATTAACAGGGGACGTTGCTACGAGCAGTACTTC

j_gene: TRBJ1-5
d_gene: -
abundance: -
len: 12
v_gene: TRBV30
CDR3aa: CAWSVLNQPQHF
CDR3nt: TGTGCCTGGAGTGTCCTGAATCAGCCCCAGCATTTT

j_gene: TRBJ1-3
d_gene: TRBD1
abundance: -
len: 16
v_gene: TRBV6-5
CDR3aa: CASSYGGQGAGNTIYF
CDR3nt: TGTGCCAGCAGTTACGGGGGACAGGGGGCTGGAAACACCATATATTTT

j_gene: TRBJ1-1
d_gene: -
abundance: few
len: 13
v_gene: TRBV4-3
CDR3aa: CASSQQPGLEAFF
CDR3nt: TGCGCCAGCAGCCAACAACCAGGCCTTGAAGCTTTCTTT

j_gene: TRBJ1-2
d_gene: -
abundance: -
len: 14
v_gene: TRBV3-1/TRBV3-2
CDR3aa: CATRAEGGVYGYTF
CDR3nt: TGTGCCACAAGAGCGGAAGGGGGGGTCTATGGCTACACCTTC

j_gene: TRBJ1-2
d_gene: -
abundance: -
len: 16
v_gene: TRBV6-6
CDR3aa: CASSRGLSMGNYGYTF
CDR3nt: TGTGCCAGCAGCCGGGGACTCTCAATGGGGAACTATGGCTACACCTTC

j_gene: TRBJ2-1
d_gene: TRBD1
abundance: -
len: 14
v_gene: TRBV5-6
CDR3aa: CASSGQGAGNEQFF
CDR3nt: TGTGCCAGCAGCGGACAGGGGGCGGGCAATGAGCAGTTCTTC

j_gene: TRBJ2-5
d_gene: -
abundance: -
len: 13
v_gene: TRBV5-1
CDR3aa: CASSLGGEETQYF
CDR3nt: TGCGCCAGCAGCTTGGGAGGCGAGGAGACCCAGTACTTC

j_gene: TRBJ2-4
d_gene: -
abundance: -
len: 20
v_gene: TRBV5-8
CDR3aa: CASSFEASPTTGGASVIQYF
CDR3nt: TGTGCCAGCAGCTTCGAGGCTTCGCCTACTACAGGGGGGGCGTCGGTGATTCAGTACTTC

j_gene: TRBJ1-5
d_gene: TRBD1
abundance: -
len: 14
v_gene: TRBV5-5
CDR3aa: CASSLTGVNQPQHF
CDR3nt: TGTGCCAGCAGCTTGACAGGGGTCAATCAGCCCCAGCATTTT

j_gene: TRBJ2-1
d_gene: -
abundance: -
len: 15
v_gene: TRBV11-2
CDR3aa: CASNAGLGISDEQFF
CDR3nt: TGTGCCAGCAACGCGGGCCTTGGAATATCGGATGAGCAGTTCTTC

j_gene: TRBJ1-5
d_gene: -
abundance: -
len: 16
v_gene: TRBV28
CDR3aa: CASSLYGGDGNQPQHF
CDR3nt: TGTGCCAGCAGTCTATATGGGGGGGACGGCAATCAGCCCCAGCATTTT

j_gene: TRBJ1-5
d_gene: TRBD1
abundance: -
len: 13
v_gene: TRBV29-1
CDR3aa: CSVGTGGNQPQHF
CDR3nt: TGCAGCGTGGGAACAGGGGGCAATCAGCCCCAGCATTTT

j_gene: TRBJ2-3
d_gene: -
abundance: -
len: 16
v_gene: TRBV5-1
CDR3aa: CASKTPWGVVGDTQYF
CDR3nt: TGCGCCAGCAAAACCCCCTGGGGGGTCGTCGGGGATACGCAGTATTTT

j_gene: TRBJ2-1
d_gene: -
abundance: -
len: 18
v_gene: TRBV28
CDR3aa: CASSLTAIDRFSYNEQFF
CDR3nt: TGTGCCAGCAGCTTGACCGCGATAGACAGGTTCTCATACAATGAGCAGTTCTTC

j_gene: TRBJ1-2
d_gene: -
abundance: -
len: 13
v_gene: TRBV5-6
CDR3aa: CASSLGQSYGYTF
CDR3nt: TGTGCCAGCAGCTTAGGACAGAGCTATGGCTACACCTTC

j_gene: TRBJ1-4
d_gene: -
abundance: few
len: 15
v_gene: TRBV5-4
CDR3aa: CASSPAKGIREKLFF
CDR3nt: TGTGCCAGCAGTCCCGCCAAGGGGATACGTGAAAAACTGTTTTTT

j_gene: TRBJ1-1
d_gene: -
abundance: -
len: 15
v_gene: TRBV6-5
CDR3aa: CASSPLAGVNTEAFF
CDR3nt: TGTGCCAGCAGCCCCCTCGCCGGGGTGAACACTGAAGCTTTCTTT